This paragraph covers one T cell receptor (beta chain) sequence. The antigen is undetermined. There are 12 residues in the CDR3. With 6 bases removed from V and 14 bases from J, the gap between germline ends came to 14 bases. Primers used in a second PCR of about 7 to 12 cycles were a sample-barcoded 5' primer and a J-beta primer mix. A single record per CDR3 protein comes from TCRdb applying MiXCR to the 5' RACE reads. This table holds over 950,000 distinct CDR3 sequences, about two fifths found once. The data belong to a study of blood T cells in healthy people across ages. Notes on the study in general: In the absence of known donor CMV status, changes in expanded clonotypes were possibly confounded.

The sample consisted of blood. The chain is built from TRBV12-3 or TRBV12-4 and TRBJ1-6; D is possibly TRBD1 (5 bases). The sequence was collected from a man aged 18 to 29 in good health. CDR3 coding DNA: TGTGCCAGCAGCCCCCACCAGGGAACCCTCCACTTT. Translation gives CASSPHQGTLHF.